This T cell receptor beta chain was identified during a study of OX40 agonist ivuxolimab in advanced cancers. Study findings and constraints: Averaged across samples, CD8+ T cells carried more expanded clones than CD4+ did.

Note on this clone: Its antigen is as yet unknown.

The data were produced by immunoSEQ multiplex PCR, yet TCRdb's version contains in-frame clones alone and is incomplete. The profile shows around 70,000 clones, roughly 82% of them singletons. The germline gives CDR1 SGHAT, CDR2 FQNNGV. After removal of 4 bases from V and 9 bases from J, the junction contained 13 bases not matched to a gene. The CDR3 contains 16 residues. The sample in question was CD4+ or CD8+ T cells sorted from blood, obtained in a trial of the OX40 agonist ivuxolimab. This chain links TRBV11-2 with TRBJ2-1; the match to TRBD1 covers 9 bases. The receptor was isolated from an adult with an advanced solid tumor such as melanoma, head and neck, liver or kidney cancer. The CDR3 region is CASSYATGGRPLEQFF. The CDR3 DNA reads as TGTGCCAGCAGCTATGCCACAGGGGGCCGACCACTTGAGCAGTTCTTC.